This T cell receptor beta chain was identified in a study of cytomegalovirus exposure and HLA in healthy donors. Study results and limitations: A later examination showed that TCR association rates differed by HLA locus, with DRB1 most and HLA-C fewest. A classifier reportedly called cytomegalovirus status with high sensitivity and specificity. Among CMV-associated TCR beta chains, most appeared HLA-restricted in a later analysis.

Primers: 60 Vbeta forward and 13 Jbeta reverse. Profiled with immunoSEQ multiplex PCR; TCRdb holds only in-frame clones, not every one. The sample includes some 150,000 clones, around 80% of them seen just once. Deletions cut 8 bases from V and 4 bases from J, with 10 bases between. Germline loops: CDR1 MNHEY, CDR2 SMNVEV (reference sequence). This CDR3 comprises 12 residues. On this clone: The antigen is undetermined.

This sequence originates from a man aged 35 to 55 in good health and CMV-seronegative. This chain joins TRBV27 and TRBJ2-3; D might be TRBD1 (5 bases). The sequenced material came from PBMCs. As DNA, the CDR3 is TGTGCCAGCGGAAGACAGCCAGATACGCAGTATTTT. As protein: CASGRQPDTQYF.